This is a list of T cell receptor beta chains from one sample in a study of shared clonotypes between healthy human individuals. TCRdb keeps only in-frame clones here, not all; method: immunoSEQ multiplex PCR. The repertoire consists of under 2.5 million clones, with around 93% occurring once and the leading ten covering 0.37%. Sequenced sample: naive CD4+ T cells from PBMCs. These receptors were obtained from a man between 18 and 29 years old in good health. Some clones in this sample may be carry-over from other donors' samples. Both conserved end residues are part of each CDR3. D genes are given only for firm matches. Rows may omit the clone size; those that give it use once, few, many or a size class.

v_gene: TRBV9; abundance: -; d_gene: -; j_gene: TRBJ2-3; CDR3aa: CASSEMSITDTQYF; CDR3nt: TGTGCCAGCAGCGAGATGTCTATCACAGATACGCAGTATTTT
v_gene: TRBV13; abundance: -; d_gene: TRBD2; j_gene: TRBJ2-5; CDR3aa: CASNRGLAGVETQYF; CDR3nt: TGTGCCAGCAACCGGGGACTAGCGGGAGTAGAGACCCAGTACTTC
v_gene: TRBV28; abundance: -; d_gene: -; j_gene: TRBJ2-1; CDR3aa: CASRSGASSYNEQFF; CDR3nt: TGTGCCAGTCGATCTGGGGCTAGCTCCTACAATGAGCAGTTCTTC
v_gene: TRBV2; abundance: -; d_gene: TRBD2; j_gene: TRBJ2-5; CDR3aa: CASGDARGETQYF; CDR3nt: TGTGCCAGCGGGGACGCGCGGGGGGAGACCCAGTACTTC
v_gene: TRBV7-2; abundance: -; d_gene: -; j_gene: TRBJ2-1; CDR3aa: CASSLRKSDYYNEQFF; CDR3nt: TGTGCCAGCAGCCTTAGGAAGTCGGACTACTACAATGAGCAGTTCTTC
v_gene: TRBV18; abundance: -; d_gene: -; j_gene: TRBJ1-5; CDR3aa: CASSPESNQPQHF; CDR3nt: TGTGCCAGCTCACCGGAGAGCAATCAGCCCCAGCATTTT
v_gene: TRBV6-1; abundance: -; d_gene: -; j_gene: TRBJ1-5; CDR3aa: CASRQDSLGNQPQHF; CDR3nt: TGTGCCAGCAGACAGGATTCGCTGGGCAATCAGCCCCAGCATTTT
v_gene: TRBV6-1; abundance: -; d_gene: -; j_gene: TRBJ2-3; CDR3aa: CASSERSGSTDTQYF; CDR3nt: TGTGCCAGCAGTGAACGGTCGGGAAGCACAGATACGCAGTATTTT
v_gene: TRBV7-2; abundance: -; d_gene: -; j_gene: TRBJ1-2; CDR3aa: CASRQGRVGGYTF; CDR3nt: TGTGCCAGCAGACAGGGAAGGGTCGGCGGCTACACCTTC
v_gene: TRBV4-3; abundance: -; d_gene: -; j_gene: TRBJ1-5; CDR3aa: CASSQLANNQPQHF; CDR3nt: TGCGCCAGCAGCCAGCTGGCAAATAATCAGCCCCAGCATTTT
v_gene: TRBV9; abundance: once; d_gene: -; j_gene: TRBJ2-1; CDR3aa: CASSPIVRRGTFNEQFF; CDR3nt: TGTGCCAGCAGCCCGATCGTGCGTCGGGGTACGTTTAATGAGCAGTTCTTC
v_gene: TRBV10-2; abundance: -; d_gene: TRBD1; j_gene: TRBJ1-3; CDR3aa: CASGGPGTATGNTIYF; CDR3nt: TGCGCCAGCGGTGGACCCGGGACAGCTACTGGAAACACCATATATTTT
v_gene: TRBV25-1; abundance: -; d_gene: -; j_gene: TRBJ2-5; CDR3aa: CASSELTGPQETQYF; CDR3nt: TGTGCCAGCAGTGAATTGACAGGTCCGCAAGAGACCCAGTACTTC
v_gene: TRBV7-2; abundance: -; d_gene: TRBD1; j_gene: TRBJ2-2; CDR3aa: CASSFRQGSGELFF; CDR3nt: TGTGCCAGCAGCTTTCGACAGGGTTCCGGGGAGCTGTTTTTT
v_gene: TRBV11-3; abundance: -; d_gene: TRBD2; j_gene: TRBJ2-7; CDR3aa: CASSRGGSNYEQYF; CDR3nt: TGTGCCAGCAGCCGCGGGGGATCGAACTACGAGCAGTACTTC
v_gene: TRBV2; abundance: -; d_gene: -; j_gene: TRBJ2-2; CDR3aa: CASSLLGERVGELFF; CDR3nt: TGTGCCAGCAGTCTCTTAGGGGAGCGGGTCGGGGAGCTGTTTTTT
v_gene: TRBV7-2; abundance: -; d_gene: -; j_gene: TRBJ1-1; CDR3aa: CASSPEWGTEAFF; CDR3nt: TGTGCCAGCAGCCCAGAGTGGGGCACTGAAGCTTTCTTT
v_gene: TRBV2; abundance: -; d_gene: -; j_gene: TRBJ2-3; CDR3aa: CASSGVVVTDTQYF; CDR3nt: TGTGCCAGCAGTGGTGTGGTGGTCACAGATACGCAGTATTTT
v_gene: TRBV9; abundance: few; d_gene: TRBD1; j_gene: TRBJ1-1; CDR3aa: CASSVRTGVNTEAFF; CDR3nt: TGTGCCAGCAGCGTTCGGACAGGGGTGAACACTGAAGCTTTCTTT
v_gene: TRBV5-1; abundance: -; d_gene: TRBD1; j_gene: TRBJ1-1; CDR3aa: CASTMDGTANTEAFF; CDR3nt: TGCGCCAGCACCATGGACGGGACAGCGAACACTGAAGCTTTCTTT
v_gene: TRBV7-8; abundance: -; d_gene: -; j_gene: TRBJ1-4; CDR3aa: CASSLRGSTNEKLFF; CDR3nt: TGTGCCAGCAGCTTGAGGGGGAGCACTAATGAAAAACTGTTTTTT
v_gene: TRBV7-5; abundance: -; d_gene: -; j_gene: TRBJ2-5; CDR3aa: CVRSSGAGETQYF; CDR3nt: TGTGTCAGAAGCTCCGGGGCCGGAGAGACCCAGTACTTC
v_gene: TRBV30; abundance: -; d_gene: -; j_gene: TRBJ2-7; CDR3aa: CAWRKIRVYEQYF; CDR3nt: TGTGCCTGGAGAAAAATCCGGGTCTACGAGCAGTACTTC
v_gene: TRBV11-3; abundance: -; d_gene: -; j_gene: TRBJ1-1; CDR3aa: CASSFGGAQGTEAFF; CDR3nt: TGTGCCAGCAGCTTTGGGGGGGCGCAGGGCACTGAAGCTTTCTTT
v_gene: TRBV6-5; abundance: -; d_gene: TRBD2; j_gene: TRBJ2-3; CDR3aa: CASTGTNTDTQYF; CDR3nt: TGTGCCAGCACCGGGACTAACACAGATACGCAGTATTTT
v_gene: TRBV7-2; abundance: -; d_gene: TRBD1; j_gene: TRBJ2-7; CDR3aa: CASSLNGQGNHEQYF; CDR3nt: TGTGCCAGCAGCTTAAATGGACAGGGTAACCACGAGCAGTACTTC
v_gene: TRBV19; abundance: -; d_gene: TRBD2; j_gene: TRBJ2-5; CDR3aa: CASSTRLAGGQETQYF; CDR3nt: TGTGCCAGTAGTACCCGACTAGCGGGAGGCCAAGAGACCCAGTACTTC
v_gene: TRBV5-8; abundance: -; d_gene: -; j_gene: TRBJ1-4; CDR3aa: CASTTPGEGEKLFF; CDR3nt: TGTGCCAGCACCACCCCAGGGGAGGGTGAAAAACTGTTTTTT
v_gene: TRBV6-5; abundance: once; d_gene: -; j_gene: TRBJ2-7; CDR3aa: CASSYSALTYEQYF; CDR3nt: TGTGCCAGCAGTTACTCGGCACTGACCTACGAGCAGTACTTC
v_gene: TRBV6-1; abundance: -; d_gene: TRBD2; j_gene: TRBJ2-1; CDR3aa: CASSPRLAEYNEQFF; CDR3nt: TGTGCCAGCAGTCCTAGGCTAGCGGAGTACAATGAGCAGTTCTTC
v_gene: TRBV4-2; abundance: -; d_gene: -; j_gene: TRBJ1-2; CDR3aa: CASSQVGNTGGYTF; CDR3nt: TGTGCCAGCAGCCAAGTGGGGAACACGGGTGGCTACACCTTC
v_gene: TRBV29-1; abundance: -; d_gene: TRBD2; j_gene: TRBJ2-7; CDR3aa: CSAPSGRTYEQYF; CDR3nt: TGCAGCGCCCCTAGCGGGAGAACCTACGAGCAGTACTTC
v_gene: TRBV29-1; abundance: -; d_gene: -; j_gene: TRBJ2-7; CDR3aa: CSVGGAGVAYEQYF; CDR3nt: TGCAGCGTTGGGGGGGCCGGGGTCGCCTACGAGCAGTACTTC
v_gene: TRBV28; abundance: -; d_gene: TRBD1; j_gene: TRBJ2-1; CDR3aa: CASRKDRGSYNEQFF; CDR3nt: TGTGCCAGCAGAAAAGACAGGGGGAGCTACAATGAGCAGTTCTTC
v_gene: TRBV19; abundance: -; d_gene: TRBD1; j_gene: TRBJ2-3; CDR3aa: CASSIGTGSTDTQYF; CDR3nt: TGTGCCAGTAGTATTGGGACAGGGTCCACAGATACGCAGTATTTT
v_gene: TRBV2; abundance: -; d_gene: -; j_gene: TRBJ2-3; CDR3aa: CASSRGQTGSTDTQYF; CDR3nt: TGTGCCAGCTCTCGGGGGCAGACAGGGTCCACAGATACGCAGTATTTT
v_gene: TRBV7-2; abundance: -; d_gene: TRBD1; j_gene: TRBJ1-2; CDR3aa: CASSPDRVVSYTF; CDR3nt: TGTGCCAGCAGTCCGGACAGGGTGGTTAGCTACACCTTC
v_gene: TRBV7-2; abundance: -; d_gene: -; j_gene: TRBJ1-2; CDR3aa: CASSFPPNYGYTF; CDR3nt: TGTGCCAGCAGCTTCCCCCCCAACTATGGCTACACCTTC
v_gene: TRBV5-8; abundance: -; d_gene: TRBD2; j_gene: TRBJ2-5; CDR3aa: CASSLRASGGQETQYF; CDR3nt: TGTGCCAGCAGCCTACGTGCTAGCGGGGGCCAAGAGACCCAGTACTTC
v_gene: TRBV28; abundance: once; d_gene: -; j_gene: TRBJ1-5; CDR3aa: CASSSPGRPLNQPQHF; CDR3nt: TGTGCCAGCAGTTCACCGGGACGCCCGCTAAATCAGCCCCAGCATTTT
v_gene: TRBV6-5; abundance: -; d_gene: -; j_gene: TRBJ1-1; CDR3aa: CASKVTVNTEAFF; CDR3nt: TGTGCCAGCAAGGTGACAGTGAACACTGAAGCTTTCTTT
v_gene: TRBV11-2; abundance: -; d_gene: TRBD2; j_gene: TRBJ2-2; CDR3aa: CASSLTGTMRTGELFF; CDR3nt: TGTGCCAGCAGCTTAACTGGGACTATGCGGACCGGGGAGCTGTTTTTT
v_gene: TRBV5-4; abundance: -; d_gene: -; j_gene: TRBJ1-1; CDR3aa: CASSLAQGGETEAFF; CDR3nt: TGTGCCAGCAGCTTGGCTCAGGGAGGAGAGACTGAAGCTTTCTTT
v_gene: TRBV7-9; abundance: few; d_gene: -; j_gene: TRBJ1-5; CDR3aa: CASSLSGKGPQHF; CDR3nt: TGTGCCAGCAGCTTAAGCGGGAAGGGGCCCCAGCATTTT
v_gene: TRBV6-1; abundance: -; d_gene: -; j_gene: TRBJ2-1; CDR3aa: CASTPVGQSYNEQFF; CDR3nt: TGTGCCAGCACCCCCGTAGGGCAGAGCTACAATGAGCAGTTCTTC
v_gene: TRBV11-2; abundance: few; d_gene: -; j_gene: TRBJ1-1; CDR3aa: CASSFTGSEAFF; CDR3nt: TGTGCCAGCAGCTTTACGGGTTCTGAAGCTTTCTTT
v_gene: TRBV11-2; abundance: -; d_gene: TRBD2; j_gene: TRBJ2-7; CDR3aa: CASSRRAGSVGEQYF; CDR3nt: TGTGCCAGCAGCCGACGAGCGGGAAGCGTAGGCGAGCAGTACTTC
v_gene: TRBV5-1; abundance: -; d_gene: -; j_gene: TRBJ2-5; CDR3aa: CASSLEWVTETQYF; CDR3nt: TGCGCCAGCAGCTTGGAGTGGGTAACGGAGACCCAGTACTTC
v_gene: TRBV5-1; abundance: -; d_gene: TRBD1; j_gene: TRBJ1-5; CDR3aa: CASSLTGAPNQPQHF; CDR3nt: TGCGCCAGCAGCTTAACAGGGGCCCCCAATCAGCCCCAGCATTTT
v_gene: TRBV5-8; abundance: -; d_gene: -; j_gene: TRBJ1-5; CDR3aa: CASSFPGNQPQHF; CDR3nt: TGTGCCAGCAGCTTTCCGGGGAATCAGCCCCAGCATTTT
v_gene: TRBV30; abundance: -; d_gene: -; j_gene: TRBJ1-2; CDR3aa: CAWSRTGYTF; CDR3nt: TGTGCCTGGAGCCGGACCGGCTACACCTTC
v_gene: TRBV6-1; abundance: -; d_gene: TRBD1; j_gene: TRBJ1-1; CDR3aa: CASRPQGATEAFF; CDR3nt: TGTGCCAGCAGACCACAGGGGGCAACTGAAGCTTTCTTT
v_gene: TRBV27; abundance: -; d_gene: -; j_gene: TRBJ1-1; CDR3aa: CASRNPGPYEAFF; CDR3nt: TGTGCCAGCAGAAACCCGGGACCGTATGAAGCTTTCTTT
v_gene: TRBV29-1; abundance: -; d_gene: -; j_gene: TRBJ1-4; CDR3aa: CSVQGLFEKLFF; CDR3nt: TGCAGCGTCCAGGGGCTATTCGAAAAACTGTTTTTT
v_gene: TRBV7-2; abundance: -; d_gene: TRBD2; j_gene: TRBJ2-7; CDR3aa: CASSSMRTSEDEQYF; CDR3nt: TGTGCCAGCAGCTCTATGCGGACTAGCGAGGACGAGCAGTACTTC
v_gene: TRBV5-1; abundance: -; d_gene: -; j_gene: TRBJ2-5; CDR3aa: CASSLTGKQETQYF; CDR3nt: TGCGCCAGCAGCTTGACAGGGAAACAAGAGACCCAGTACTTC
v_gene: TRBV7-2; abundance: -; d_gene: TRBD2; j_gene: TRBJ2-3; CDR3aa: CASSLGAGAKTDTQYF; CDR3nt: TGTGCCAGCAGCTTAGGGGCGGGAGCGAAAACAGATACGCAGTATTTT
v_gene: TRBV25-1; abundance: -; d_gene: -; j_gene: TRBJ1-2; CDR3aa: CASREGARAGYTF; CDR3nt: TGTGCCAGCAGGGAAGGGGCGAGGGCTGGCTACACCTTC
v_gene: TRBV28; abundance: few; d_gene: -; j_gene: TRBJ2-5; CDR3aa: CASSLVQETQYF; CDR3nt: TGTGCCAGCAGTTTAGTCCAAGAGACCCAGTACTTC
v_gene: TRBV5-1; abundance: -; d_gene: -; j_gene: TRBJ2-7; CDR3aa: CASSLEPGLYEQYF; CDR3nt: TGCGCCAGCAGCTTGGAACCGGGGCTTTACGAGCAGTACTTC